This TCR beta chain was retrieved from a study of tumor-infiltrating lymphocytes in primary liver carcinoma. On the study more broadly: Stage T1-T3 N0M0 tumors measured about 4.2 to 11 cm at most. Study-wide results and caveats: Tumors had a significantly higher top-250-clone fraction than blood (p = 0.039).

As concerns this clonotype: What it binds is unknown. Relative to the germline gene, one junction end is altered; a read error may explain this.

The CDR3 runs 18 residues. Germline CDR1 reads MNHNY; CDR2 reads SVGAGI (reference sequence). TCR beta cDNA came from roughly 0.45 ug total RNA, primed with a constant-region primer. Three rounds of nested multiplex PCR with slightly modified ARM-PCR produced TCR beta libraries. A C-beta reverse primer and TRBV1-TRBV30 forward primers served in each of the first two PCR rounds, at about 9 cycles apiece. TCRdb itself ran the multiplex PCR reads through MiXCR, one entry per CDR3 protein. This table has about 100,000 distinct CDR3 sequences, 55% to 80% appearing once. The study co-extracted DNA and RNA from about 19-30 mg of unsorted bulk tissue. Subjects presented with primary liver carcinoma managed by surgical resection.

The material sequenced was liver tumor tissue from sampling region 2. This sample's subset: tumor region T2, inferior pole. The source of this sequence is a woman aged 55-69 years with primary liver carcinoma and hepatitis B virus infection. The chain combines TRBV6-6 with TRBJ1-5, with a tentative D call TRBD1 (5 bases). The CDR3 sequence: CAISYSPELGGINQPQHF. DNA for the CDR3: TGCGCCATCAGTTACTCGCCGGAGCTCGGGGGGATCAATCAGCCCCAGCATTTT.